This T cell receptor beta chain comes out of a study of shared T cell receptors in the human thymus. The CDR3 contains 16 residues. With 5 bases clipped from V and 7 bases from J, the junction kept 9 bases outside the gene matches. Germline CDR1 and CDR2: MGHRA and YSYEKL. Clones were sequenced by immunoSEQ multiplex PCR, and TCRdb holds only the in-frame ones, with some missing. The sample includes about 500,000 clones, around 78% of them seen just once. These data were also reused for a study on human thymus T cells. As that study records: Seemingly biased V and J gene usage marked thymic and blood repertoires.

The sequence was obtained from a boy in the first two years of life with a congenital heart defect. The chain joins TRBV4-1 to TRBJ2-3, with 13 bases fitting TRBD2. Material: thymocytes. The CDR3 DNA is TGCGCCAGCAGCACAATGGGACTAGCGGGAACCTATACGCAGTATTTT. It encodes CASSTMGLAGTYTQYF.